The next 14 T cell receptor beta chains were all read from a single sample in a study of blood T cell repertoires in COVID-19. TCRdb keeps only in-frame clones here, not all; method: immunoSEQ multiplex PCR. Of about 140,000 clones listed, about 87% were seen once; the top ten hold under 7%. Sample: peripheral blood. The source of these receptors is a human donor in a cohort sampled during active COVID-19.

In DNA, the CDR3 is TGTGCCAGCAGTTACGACCAGGGGAGTAATTCACCCCTCCACTTT. This gives the protein CASSYDQGSNSPLHF. The chain joins TRBV6-5 to TRBJ1-6; possible D gene TRBD1, 6 bases. This CDR3 is built from 15 residues. V lost 2 bases and J 6 bases, leaving 11 bases between the germline ends. Germline loops: CDR1 MNHEY, CDR2 SVGAGI.

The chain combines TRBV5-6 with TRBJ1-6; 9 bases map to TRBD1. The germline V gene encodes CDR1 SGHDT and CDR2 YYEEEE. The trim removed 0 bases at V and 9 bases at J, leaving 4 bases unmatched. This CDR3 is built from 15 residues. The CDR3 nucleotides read TGTGCCAGCAGCTTGGTAGGGGACAGGGCTTCACCCCTCCACTTT. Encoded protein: CASSLVGDRASPLHF.

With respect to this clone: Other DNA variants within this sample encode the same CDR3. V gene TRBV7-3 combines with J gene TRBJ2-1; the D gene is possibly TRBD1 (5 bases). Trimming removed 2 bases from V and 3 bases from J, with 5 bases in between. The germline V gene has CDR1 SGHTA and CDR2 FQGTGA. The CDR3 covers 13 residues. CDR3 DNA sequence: TGTGCCAGCAGCTTAGACAGCTACAATGAGCAGTTCTTC. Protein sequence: CASSLDSYNEQFF.

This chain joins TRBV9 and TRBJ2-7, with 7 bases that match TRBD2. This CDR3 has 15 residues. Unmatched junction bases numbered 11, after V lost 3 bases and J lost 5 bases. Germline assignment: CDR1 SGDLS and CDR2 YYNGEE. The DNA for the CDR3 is TGTGCCAGCAGCGCCGCGGGGGAACCGTACGACGAGCAGTACTTC. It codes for CASSAAGEPYDEQYF.

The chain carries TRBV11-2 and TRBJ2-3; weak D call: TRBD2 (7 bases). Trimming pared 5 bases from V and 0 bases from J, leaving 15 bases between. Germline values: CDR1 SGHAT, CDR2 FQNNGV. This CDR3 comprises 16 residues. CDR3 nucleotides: TGTGCCAGCAGCCTGGGAGGGGGATTTAGCACAGATACGCAGTATTTT. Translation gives CASSLGGGFSTDTQYF. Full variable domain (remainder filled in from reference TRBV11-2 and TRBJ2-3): EAGVAQSPRYKIIEKRQSVAFWCNPISGHATLYWYQQILGQGPKLLIQFQNNGVVDDSQLPKDRFSAERLKGVDSTLKIQPAKLEDSAVYLCASSLGGGFSTDTQYFGPGTRLTVL.

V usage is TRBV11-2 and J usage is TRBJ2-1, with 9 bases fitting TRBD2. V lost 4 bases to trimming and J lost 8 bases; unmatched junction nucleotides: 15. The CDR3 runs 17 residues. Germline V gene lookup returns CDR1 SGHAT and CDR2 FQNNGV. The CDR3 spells CASSSFPRGRADDEQFF. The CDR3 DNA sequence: TGTGCCAGCAGCTCCTTCCCCCGCGGGAGGGCCGACGATGAGCAGTTCTTC.

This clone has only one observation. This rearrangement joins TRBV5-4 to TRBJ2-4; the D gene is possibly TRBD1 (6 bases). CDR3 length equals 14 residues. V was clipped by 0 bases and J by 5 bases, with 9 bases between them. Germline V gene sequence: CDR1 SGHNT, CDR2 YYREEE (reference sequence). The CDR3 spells CASSLGGPENIQYF. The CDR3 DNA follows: TGTGCCAGCAGCTTGGGGGGGCCGGAAAACATTCAGTACTTC.

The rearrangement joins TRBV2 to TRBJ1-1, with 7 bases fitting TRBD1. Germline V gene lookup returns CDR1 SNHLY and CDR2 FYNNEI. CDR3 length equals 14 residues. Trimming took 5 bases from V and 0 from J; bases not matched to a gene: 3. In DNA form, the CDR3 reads TGTGCCAGCAGTCTGGACAGGATGAACACTGAAGCTTTCTTT. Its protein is CASSLDRMNTEAFF.

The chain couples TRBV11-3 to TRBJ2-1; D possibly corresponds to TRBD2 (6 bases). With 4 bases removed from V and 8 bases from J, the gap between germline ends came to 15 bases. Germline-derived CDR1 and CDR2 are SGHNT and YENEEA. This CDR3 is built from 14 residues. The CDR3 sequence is CASSSGTPSDEQFF. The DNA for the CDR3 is TGTGCCAGCAGCTCCGGGACTCCGTCGGATGAGCAGTTCTTC.

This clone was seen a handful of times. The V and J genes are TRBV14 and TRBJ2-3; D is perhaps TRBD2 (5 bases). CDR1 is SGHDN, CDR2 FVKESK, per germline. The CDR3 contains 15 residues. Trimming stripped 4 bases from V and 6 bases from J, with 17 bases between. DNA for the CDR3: TGTGCCAGCAGCCCCCGCGTTGGCGGGCTGGATACGCAGTATTTT. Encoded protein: CASSPRVGGLDTQYF.

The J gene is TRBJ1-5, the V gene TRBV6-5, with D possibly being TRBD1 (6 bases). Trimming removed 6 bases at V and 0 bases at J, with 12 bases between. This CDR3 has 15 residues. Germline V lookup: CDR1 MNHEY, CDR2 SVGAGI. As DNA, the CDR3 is TGTGCCAGCAGAAGGACAGTCGATAGCAATCAGCCCCAGCATTTT. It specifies CASRRTVDSNQPQHF.

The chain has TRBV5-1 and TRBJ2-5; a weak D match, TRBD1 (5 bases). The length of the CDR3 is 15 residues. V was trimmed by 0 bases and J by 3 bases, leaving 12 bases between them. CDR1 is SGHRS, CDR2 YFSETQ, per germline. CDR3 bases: TGCGCCAGCAGCTTGGTGGCAGGGTCGGAAGAGACCCAGTACTTC. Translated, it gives CASSLVAGSEETQYF.

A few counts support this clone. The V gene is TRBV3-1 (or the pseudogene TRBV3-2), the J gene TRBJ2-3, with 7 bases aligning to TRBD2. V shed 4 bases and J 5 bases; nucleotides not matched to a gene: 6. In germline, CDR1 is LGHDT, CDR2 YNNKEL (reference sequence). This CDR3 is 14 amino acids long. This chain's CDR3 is CASSLGLVGDTQYF. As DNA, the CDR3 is TGTGCCAGCAGCCTTGGACTAGTCGGAGATACGCAGTATTTT.

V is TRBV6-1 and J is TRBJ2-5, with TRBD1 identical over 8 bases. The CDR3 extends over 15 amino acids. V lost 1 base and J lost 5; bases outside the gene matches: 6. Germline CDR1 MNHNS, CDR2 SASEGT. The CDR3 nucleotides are TGTGCCAGCAGTGAAGACAGGGGGATTCAGGAGACCCAGTACTTC. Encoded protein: CASSEDRGIQETQYF.